This TCR beta chain derives from a study of beta chain features in type 1 diabetes. Regarding the study as a whole: Researchers could not determine here whether HLA type influences TCRB rearrangement. Junctions at VDJ sites from type 1 diabetes patients had fewer insertions and more deletions.

TCRB transcripts that were expressed got sequenced, as all of the isolated RNA had been reverse transcribed. The assay was immunoSEQ multiplex PCR, and TCRdb's table has in-frame clones only and misses some. Of fewer than 500,000 clones in the sample, approximately 13% were seen once. V dropped 0 bases and J dropped 5 bases, with 12 bases sitting between them. Germline V gene lookup returns CDR1 SGDLS and CDR2 YYNGEE. The CDR3 totals 15 residues. This clone was seen more than once but under ten times. Its specificity is unknown. Naive, central memory, regulatory and stem cell-like memory cells within the CD4+ compartment were sorted using CD45RO/CCR7/CD25/CD127/CD95/CD27.

The receptor was isolated from a man aged 30-40 years in good health. Sequencing was carried out using naive CD4+ T cells from blood. The rearrangement uses TRBV9 and TRBJ2-1; the D is unclear. CDR3 sequence: CASSVGNFVHNEQFF. For the CDR3, the DNA is TGTGCCAGCAGCGTAGGTAATTTCGTCCACAATGAGCAGTTCTTC.